Detailed here is one TCR beta chain. One end of the junction is discordant with germline, which a read error may explain. This record belongs to a study of blood T cell repertoires in COVID-19. Study background: Researchers got acute and convalescent COVID-19 samples from the United States, Italy and Spain.

Germline-derived CDR1 and CDR2 are MDHEN and SYDVKM. The CDR3 covers 16 residues. Seattle participants joined during active infection and were tracked over time. Per the authors' pipeline: The assay estimated nucleated cells by amplifying reference gene primers. The assay was immunoSEQ multiplex PCR, and TCRdb's table has in-frame clones only and misses some. The DNA gave D and trimming, while V, J and clone size come from that table. This sample has approximately 330,000 clones, with about nine tenths found just once. Material: peripheral blood. The TCR was taken from a man between 25 and 39 years old with COVID-19, enrolled during active disease. The chain carries TRBV28 and TRBJ2-7; a weak D match, TRBD2 (5 bases). DNA for the CDR3: TGTGCCAGCTGTTTTGTTGGAGGACCGAGCTCCTACGAGCAGTACTTC. It is translated as CASCFVGGPSSYEQYF.